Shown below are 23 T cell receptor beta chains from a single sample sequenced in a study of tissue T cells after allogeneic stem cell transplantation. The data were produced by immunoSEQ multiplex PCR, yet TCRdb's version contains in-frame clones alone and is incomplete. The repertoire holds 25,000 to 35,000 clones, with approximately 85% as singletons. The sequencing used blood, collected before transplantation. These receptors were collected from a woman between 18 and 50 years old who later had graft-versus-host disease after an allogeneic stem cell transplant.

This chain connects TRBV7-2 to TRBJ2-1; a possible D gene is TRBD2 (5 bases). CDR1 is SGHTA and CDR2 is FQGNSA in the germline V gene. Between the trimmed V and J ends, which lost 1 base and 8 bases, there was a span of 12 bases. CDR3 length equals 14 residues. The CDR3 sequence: CASSLDPSLDEQFF. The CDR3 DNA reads TGTGCCAGCAGCTTAGATCCTAGCTTGGATGAGCAGTTCTTC. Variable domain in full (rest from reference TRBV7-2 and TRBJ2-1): GAGVSQSPSNKVTEKGKDVELRCDPISGHTALYWYRQSLGQGLEFLIYFQGNSAPDKSGLPSDRFSAERTGGSVSTLTIQRTQQEDSAVYLCASSLDPSLDEQFFGPGTRLTVL.

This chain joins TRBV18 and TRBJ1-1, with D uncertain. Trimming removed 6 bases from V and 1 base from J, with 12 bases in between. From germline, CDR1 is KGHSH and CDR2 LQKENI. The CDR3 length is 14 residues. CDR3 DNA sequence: TGTGCCAGCTCGCCCCCATACCAGAACACTGAAGCTTTCTTT. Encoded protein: CASSPPYQNTEAFF.

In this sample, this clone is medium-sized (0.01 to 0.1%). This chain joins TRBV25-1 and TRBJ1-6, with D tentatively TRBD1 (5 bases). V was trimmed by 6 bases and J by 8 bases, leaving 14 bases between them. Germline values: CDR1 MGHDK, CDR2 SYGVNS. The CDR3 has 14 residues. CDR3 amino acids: CASRSGTPDSPLHF. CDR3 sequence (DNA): TGTGCCAGCAGGTCGGGGACCCCCGATTCACCCCTCCACTTT.

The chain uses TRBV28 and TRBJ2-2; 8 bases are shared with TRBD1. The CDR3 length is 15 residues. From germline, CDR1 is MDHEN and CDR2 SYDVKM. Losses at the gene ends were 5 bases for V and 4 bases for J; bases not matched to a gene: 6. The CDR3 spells CASSLRTGITGELFF. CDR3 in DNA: TGTGCCAGCAGTCTCAGGACAGGGATCACCGGGGAGCTGTTTTTT.

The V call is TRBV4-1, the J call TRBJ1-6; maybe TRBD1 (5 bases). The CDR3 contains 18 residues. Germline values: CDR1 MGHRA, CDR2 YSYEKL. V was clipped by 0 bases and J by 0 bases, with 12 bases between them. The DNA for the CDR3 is TGCGCCAGCAGCCAAGATGCACAGGACCGCTCCTATAATTCACCCCTCCACTTT. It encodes CASSQDAQDRSYNSPLHF.

Here the CDR3 reads CASSRRAGGRYEQYF. CDR3 nucleotide sequence: TGTGCCAGCAGCAGGAGAGCGGGGGGGCGGTACGAGCAGTACTTC. V is TRBV5-4 and J is TRBJ2-7; 10 bases agree with TRBD2. Germline CDR1 reads SGHNT; CDR2 reads YYREEE (reference sequence). The CDR3 spans 15 residues. Trimming at V came to 4 bases and at J to 4 bases, leaving 8 bases not matched to a gene.

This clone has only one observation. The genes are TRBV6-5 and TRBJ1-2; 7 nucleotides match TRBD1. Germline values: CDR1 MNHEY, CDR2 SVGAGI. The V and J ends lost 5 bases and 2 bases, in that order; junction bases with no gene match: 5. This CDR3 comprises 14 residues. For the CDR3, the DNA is TGTGCCAGCAGTCCGACAGGGCCCAACTATGGCTACACCTTC. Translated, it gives CASSPTGPNYGYTF.

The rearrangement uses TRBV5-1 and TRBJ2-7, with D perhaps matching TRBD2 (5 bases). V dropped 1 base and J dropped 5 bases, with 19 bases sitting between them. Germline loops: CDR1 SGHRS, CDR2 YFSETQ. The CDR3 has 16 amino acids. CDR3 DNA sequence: TGCGCCAGCAGCTTGAAATATACTGGGAGTTCCAACGAGCAGTACTTC. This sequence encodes CASSLKYTGSSNEQYF.

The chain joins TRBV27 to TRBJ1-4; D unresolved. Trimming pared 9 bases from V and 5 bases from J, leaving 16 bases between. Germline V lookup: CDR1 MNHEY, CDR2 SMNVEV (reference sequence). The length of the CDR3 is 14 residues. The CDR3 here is CARPQAGSNEKLFF. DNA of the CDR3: TGTGCCAGACCCCAGGCAGGCTCGAATGAAAAACTGTTTTTT.

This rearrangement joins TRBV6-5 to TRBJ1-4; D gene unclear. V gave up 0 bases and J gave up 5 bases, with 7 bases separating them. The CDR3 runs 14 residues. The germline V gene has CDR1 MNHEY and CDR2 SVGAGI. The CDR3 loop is CASSYSYRNEKLFF. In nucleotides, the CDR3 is TGTGCCAGCAGTTACTCGTACCGGAATGAAAAACTGTTTTTT.

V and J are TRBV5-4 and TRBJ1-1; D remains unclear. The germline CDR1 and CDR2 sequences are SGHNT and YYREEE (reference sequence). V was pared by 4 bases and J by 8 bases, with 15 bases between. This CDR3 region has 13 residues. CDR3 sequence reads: CASSAQKGVEAFF. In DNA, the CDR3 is TGTGCCAGCAGCGCCCAGAAGGGAGTGGAAGCTTTCTTT. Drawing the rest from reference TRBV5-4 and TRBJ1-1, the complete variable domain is ETGVTQSPTHLIKTRGQQVTLRCSSQSGHNTVSWYQQALGQGPQFIFQYYREEENGRGNFPPRFSGLQFPNYSSELNVNALELDDSALYLCASSAQKGVEAFFGQGTRLTVV.

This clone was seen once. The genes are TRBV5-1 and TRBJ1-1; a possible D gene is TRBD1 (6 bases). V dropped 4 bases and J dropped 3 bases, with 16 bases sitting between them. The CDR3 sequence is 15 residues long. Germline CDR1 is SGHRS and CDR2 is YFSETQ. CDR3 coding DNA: TGCGCCAGCAGCCCGGTAGGGGGGAGGGACACTGAAGCTTTCTTT. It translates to CASSPVGGRDTEAFF.

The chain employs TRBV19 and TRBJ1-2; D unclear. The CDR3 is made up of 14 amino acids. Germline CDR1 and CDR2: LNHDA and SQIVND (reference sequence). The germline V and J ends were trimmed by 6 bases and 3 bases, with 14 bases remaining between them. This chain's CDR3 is CASRSMPSDYGYTF. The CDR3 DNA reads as TGTGCCAGTAGGAGTATGCCGTCCGACTATGGCTACACCTTC.

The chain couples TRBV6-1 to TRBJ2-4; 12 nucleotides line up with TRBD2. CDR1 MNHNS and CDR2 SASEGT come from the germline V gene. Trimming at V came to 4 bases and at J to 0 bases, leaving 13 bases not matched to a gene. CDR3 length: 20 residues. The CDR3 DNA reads TGTGCCAGCAGTGGGGGTCGGACTAGCGGGGCGCCGGTAGCCAAAAACATTCAGTACTTC. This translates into CASSGGRTSGAPVAKNIQYF.

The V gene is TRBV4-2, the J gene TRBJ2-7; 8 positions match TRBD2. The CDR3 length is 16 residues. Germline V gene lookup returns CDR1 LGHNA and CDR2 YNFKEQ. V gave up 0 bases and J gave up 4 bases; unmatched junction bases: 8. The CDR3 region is CASSQDFRTSGYEQYF. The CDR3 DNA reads TGTGCCAGCAGCCAAGATTTTAGAACTAGCGGTTACGAGCAGTACTTC.

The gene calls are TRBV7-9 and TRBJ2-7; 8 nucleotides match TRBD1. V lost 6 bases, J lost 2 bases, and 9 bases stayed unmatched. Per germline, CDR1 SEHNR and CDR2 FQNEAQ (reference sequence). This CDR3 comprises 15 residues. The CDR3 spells CASRPGQGAAYEQYF. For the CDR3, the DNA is TGTGCCAGCAGACCAGGACAGGGCGCAGCCTACGAGCAGTACTTC.

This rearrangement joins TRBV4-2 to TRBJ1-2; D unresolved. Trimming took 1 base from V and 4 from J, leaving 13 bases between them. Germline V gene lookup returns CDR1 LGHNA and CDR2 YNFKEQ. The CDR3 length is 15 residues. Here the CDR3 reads CASSQATIDGYGYTF. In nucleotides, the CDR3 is TGTGCCAGCAGCCAAGCTACTATAGATGGCTATGGCTACACCTTC.

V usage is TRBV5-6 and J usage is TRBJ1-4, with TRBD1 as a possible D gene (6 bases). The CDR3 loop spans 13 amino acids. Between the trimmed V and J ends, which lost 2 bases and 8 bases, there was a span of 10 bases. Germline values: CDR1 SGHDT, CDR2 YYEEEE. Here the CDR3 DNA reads TGTGCCAGCAGCTTACCGCAGGGGGAAAAACTGTTTTTT. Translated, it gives CASSLPQGEKLFF.

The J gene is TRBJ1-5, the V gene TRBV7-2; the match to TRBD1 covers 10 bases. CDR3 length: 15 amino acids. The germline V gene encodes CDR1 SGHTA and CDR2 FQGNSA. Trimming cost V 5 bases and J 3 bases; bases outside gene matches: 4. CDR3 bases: TGTGCCAGCAGCACGGGACAGGGGATCAATCAGCCCCAGCATTTT. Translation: CASSTGQGINQPQHF.

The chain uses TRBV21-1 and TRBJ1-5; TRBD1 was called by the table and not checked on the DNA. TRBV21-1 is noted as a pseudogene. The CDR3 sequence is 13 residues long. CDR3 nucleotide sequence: TGTGCCAGCATGGACAGCCGAAATGGGGCCCAGCATTTT. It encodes CASMDSRNGAQHF.

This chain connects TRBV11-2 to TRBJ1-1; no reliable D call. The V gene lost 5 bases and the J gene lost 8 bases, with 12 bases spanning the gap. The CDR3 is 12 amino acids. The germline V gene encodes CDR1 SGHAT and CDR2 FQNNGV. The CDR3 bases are TGTGCCAGCAGCCCTGTGTGGGAGGAAGCTTTCTTT. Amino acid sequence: CASSPVWEEAFF.

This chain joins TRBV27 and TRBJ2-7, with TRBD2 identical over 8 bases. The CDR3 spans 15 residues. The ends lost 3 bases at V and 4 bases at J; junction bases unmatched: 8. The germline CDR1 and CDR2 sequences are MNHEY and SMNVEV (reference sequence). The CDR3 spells CASSFRGGPNYEQYF. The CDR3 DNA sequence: TGTGCCAGCAGTTTTCGGGGGGGGCCAAATTACGAGCAGTACTTC.

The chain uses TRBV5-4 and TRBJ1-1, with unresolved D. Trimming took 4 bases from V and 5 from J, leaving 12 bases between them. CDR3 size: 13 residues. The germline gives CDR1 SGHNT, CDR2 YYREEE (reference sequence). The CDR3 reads CASSIERGTEAFF. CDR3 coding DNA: TGTGCCAGCAGCATCGAAAGAGGGACTGAAGCTTTCTTT.